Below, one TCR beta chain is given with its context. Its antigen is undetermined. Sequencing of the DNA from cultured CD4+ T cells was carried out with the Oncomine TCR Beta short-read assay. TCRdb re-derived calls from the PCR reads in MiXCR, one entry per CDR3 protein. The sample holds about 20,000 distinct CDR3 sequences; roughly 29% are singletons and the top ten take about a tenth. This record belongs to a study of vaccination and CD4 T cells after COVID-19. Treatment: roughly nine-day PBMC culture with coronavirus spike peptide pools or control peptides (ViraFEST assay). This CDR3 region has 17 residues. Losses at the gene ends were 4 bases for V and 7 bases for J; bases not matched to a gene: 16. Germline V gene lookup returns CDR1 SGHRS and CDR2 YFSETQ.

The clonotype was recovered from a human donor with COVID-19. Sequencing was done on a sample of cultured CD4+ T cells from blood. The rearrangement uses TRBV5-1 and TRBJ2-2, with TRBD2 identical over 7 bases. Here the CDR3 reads CASSTWEGLGWYGELFF. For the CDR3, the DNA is TGCGCCAGCAGCACATGGGAAGGACTAGGATGGTACGGGGAGCTGTTTTTT.